Below are 2 T cell receptor beta chains sequenced from a single sample in a study of regulatory T cells in long-lasting Graves disease (dated by TCRdb to about 2021). Library method: multiplex PCR. For sequencing, an Illumina HiSeq 4000 was employed. CDR3 regions were amplified by Arm-PCR with iRepertoire HTBI primers to construct TCR beta libraries. Starting from the raw public reads, TCRdb applied fastp trimming at Q25, assembled clones with MiXCR and retained in-frame beta chains. Entries are consolidated by CDR3 protein sequence, retaining the most common genes and DNA. Across this sample there are 550,000 to 700,000 distinct CDR3 sequences, with about 16% seen only once. The ten largest clones take up 12% of the sample. In the paper's terms, the time point label means: newly diagnosed GD, antithyroid drugs for less than 3 months. RNA was extracted from PBMCs in TRIzol for both TCR sequencing and RNA sequencing.

A further study also used this sample, focusing on T cells in Graves' hyperthyroidism and ophthalmopathy.

Specimen: peripheral blood mononuclear cells (PBMCs), collected at new diagnosis, from a patient treated with antithyroid drugs. These receptors were obtained from a man younger than 35 with Graves disease. Donor details come from another sample of the same person, matched by shared clones.

This clonotype occurred many times. The V call is TRBV5-5, the J call TRBJ1-1; D uncertain. V lost 0 bases and J lost 0, with 9 bases in between. Germline CDR1 is SGHKS and CDR2 is YYEKEE (reference sequence). This CDR3 contains 15 residues. The CDR3 sequence is CASSLEGVVNTEAFF. The CDR3 region has the DNA TGTGCCAGCAGCTTGGAGGGAGTGGTGAACACTGAAGCTTTCTTT.

This chain uses TRBV7-3 with TRBJ2-2; 10 bases fit TRBD1. V gave up 4 bases and J gave up 4 bases; unmatched junction bases: 6. From germline, CDR1 is SGHTA and CDR2 FQGTGA. CDR3 size: 16 residues. CDR3 sequence: CASSSRTGGATGELFF. In DNA, the CDR3 is TGTGCCAGCAGCTCTCGGACAGGGGGTGCCACCGGGGAGCTGTTTTTT. The full variable domain, rest sourced from reference TRBV7-3 and TRBJ2-2, is GAGVSQTPSNKVTEKGKYVELRCDPISGHTALYWYRQSLGQGPEFLIYFQGTGAADDSGLPNDRFFAVRPEGSVSTLKIQRTERGDSAVYLCASSSRTGGATGELFFGEGSRLTVL.